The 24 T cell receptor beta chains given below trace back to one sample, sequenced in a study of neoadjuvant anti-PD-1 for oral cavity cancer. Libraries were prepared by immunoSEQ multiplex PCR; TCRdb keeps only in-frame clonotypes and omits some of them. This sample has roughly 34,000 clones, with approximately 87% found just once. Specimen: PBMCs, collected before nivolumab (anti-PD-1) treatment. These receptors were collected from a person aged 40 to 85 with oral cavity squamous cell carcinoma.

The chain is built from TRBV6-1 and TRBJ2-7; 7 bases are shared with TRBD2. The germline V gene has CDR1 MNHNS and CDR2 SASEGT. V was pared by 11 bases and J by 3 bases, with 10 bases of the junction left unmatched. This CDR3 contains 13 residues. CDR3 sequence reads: CASGNGGNYEQYF. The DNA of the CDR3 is TGTGCCTCAGGGAACGGGGGGAACTACGAGCAGTACTTC.

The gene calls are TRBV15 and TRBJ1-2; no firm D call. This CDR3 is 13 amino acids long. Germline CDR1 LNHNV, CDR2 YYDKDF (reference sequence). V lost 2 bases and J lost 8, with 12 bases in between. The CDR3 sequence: CATSRFEGGGYTF. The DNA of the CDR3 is TGTGCCACCAGCAGATTTGAAGGCGGCGGCTACACCTTC.

Written as DNA, the CDR3 is TGTGCCAGCAGTGAACAGCAGGGATCCGAGCAGTACTTC. Translating gives CASSEQQGSEQYF. The V and J genes are TRBV25-1 and TRBJ2-7, with D maybe TRBD1 (5 bases). The CDR3 has 13 residues. CDR1 MGHDK and CDR2 SYGVNS come from the germline V gene. Deletions cut 2 bases from V and 6 bases from J, with 11 bases between.

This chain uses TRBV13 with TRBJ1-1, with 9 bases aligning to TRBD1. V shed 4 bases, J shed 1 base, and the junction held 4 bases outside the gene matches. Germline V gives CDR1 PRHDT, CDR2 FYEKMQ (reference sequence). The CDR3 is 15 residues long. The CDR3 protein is CASSSVDRGNTEAFF. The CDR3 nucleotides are TGTGCCAGCAGCTCAGTGGACAGGGGGAACACTGAAGCTTTCTTT.

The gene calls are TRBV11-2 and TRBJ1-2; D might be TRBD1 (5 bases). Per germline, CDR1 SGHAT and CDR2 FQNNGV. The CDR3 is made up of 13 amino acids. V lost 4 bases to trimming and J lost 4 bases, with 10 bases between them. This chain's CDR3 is CASSSSGPYGYTF. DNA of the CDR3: TGTGCCAGCAGCTCCTCAGGGCCCTATGGCTACACCTTC. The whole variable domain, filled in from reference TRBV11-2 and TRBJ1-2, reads EAGVAQSPRYKIIEKRQSVAFWCNPISGHATLYWYQQILGQGPKLLIQFQNNGVVDDSQLPKDRFSAERLKGVDSTLKIQPAKLEDSAVYLCASSSSGPYGYTFGSGTRLTVV.

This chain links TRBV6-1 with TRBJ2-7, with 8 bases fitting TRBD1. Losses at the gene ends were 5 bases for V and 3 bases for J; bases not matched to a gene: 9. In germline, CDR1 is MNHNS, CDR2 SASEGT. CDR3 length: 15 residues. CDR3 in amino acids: CASSPGQGGFYEQYF. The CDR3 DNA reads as TGTGCCAGCAGTCCAGGACAGGGAGGTTTCTACGAGCAGTACTTC.

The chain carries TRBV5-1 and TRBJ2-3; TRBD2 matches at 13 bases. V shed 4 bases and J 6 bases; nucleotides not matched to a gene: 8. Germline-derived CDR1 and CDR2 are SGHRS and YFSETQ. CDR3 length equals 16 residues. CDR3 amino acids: CASSATSGGRSDTQYF. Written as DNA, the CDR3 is TGCGCCAGCAGCGCGACTAGCGGGGGGCGGTCGGATACGCAGTATTTT.

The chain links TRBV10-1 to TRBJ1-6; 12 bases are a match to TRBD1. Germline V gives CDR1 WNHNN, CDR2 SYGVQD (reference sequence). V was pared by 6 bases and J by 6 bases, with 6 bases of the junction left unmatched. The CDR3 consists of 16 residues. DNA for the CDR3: TGCGCCAGCAGCTCGGGACAGGGGGCCGGTAATTCACCCCTCCACTTT. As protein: CASSSGQGAGNSPLHF.

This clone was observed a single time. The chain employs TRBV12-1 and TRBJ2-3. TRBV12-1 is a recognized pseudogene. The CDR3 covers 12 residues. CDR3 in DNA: TGTGCCAGCAGCTTTGTTTCAGATACGCAGTATTTT. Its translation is CASSFVSDTQYF.

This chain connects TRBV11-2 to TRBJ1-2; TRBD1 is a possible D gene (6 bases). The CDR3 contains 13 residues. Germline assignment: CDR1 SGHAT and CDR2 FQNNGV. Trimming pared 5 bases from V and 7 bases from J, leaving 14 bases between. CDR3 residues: CASSHRVYRGYTF. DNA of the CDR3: TGTGCCAGCAGCCACAGGGTCTATCGTGGCTACACCTTC.

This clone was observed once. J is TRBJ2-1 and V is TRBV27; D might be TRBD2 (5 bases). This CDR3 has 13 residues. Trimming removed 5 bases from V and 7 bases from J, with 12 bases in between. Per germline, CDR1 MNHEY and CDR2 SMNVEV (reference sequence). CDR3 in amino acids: CASSPGRRNEQFF. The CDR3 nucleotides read TGTGCCAGCAGTCCCGGCCGGAGGAATGAGCAGTTCTTC.

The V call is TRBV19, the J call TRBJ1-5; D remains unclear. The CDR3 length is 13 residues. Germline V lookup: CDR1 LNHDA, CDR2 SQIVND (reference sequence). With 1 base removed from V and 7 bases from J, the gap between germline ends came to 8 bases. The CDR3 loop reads CASSIVIRQPQHF. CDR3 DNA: TGTGCCAGTAGTATAGTAATCCGGCAGCCCCAGCATTTT. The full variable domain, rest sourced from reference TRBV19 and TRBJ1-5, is DGGITQSPKYLFRKEGQNVTLSCEQNLNHDAMYWYRQDPGQGLRLIYYSQIVNDFQKGDIAEGYSVSREKKESFPLTVTSAQKNPTAFYLCASSIVIRQPQHFGDGTRLSIL.

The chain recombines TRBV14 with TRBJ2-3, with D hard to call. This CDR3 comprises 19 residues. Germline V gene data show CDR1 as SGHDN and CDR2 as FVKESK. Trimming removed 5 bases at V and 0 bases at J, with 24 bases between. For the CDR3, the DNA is TGTGCCAGCAGCTACTTGCGCCGTGCACTAAATTCTAGCACAGATACGCAGTATTTT. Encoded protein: CASSYLRRALNSSTDTQYF.

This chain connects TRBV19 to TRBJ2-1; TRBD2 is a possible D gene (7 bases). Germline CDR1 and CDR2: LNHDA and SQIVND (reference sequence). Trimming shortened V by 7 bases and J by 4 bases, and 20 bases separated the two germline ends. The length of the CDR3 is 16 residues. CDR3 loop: CASIGGGLFPYNEQFF. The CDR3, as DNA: TGTGCCAGTATTGGGGGGGGCTTGTTCCCTTACAATGAGCAGTTCTTC.

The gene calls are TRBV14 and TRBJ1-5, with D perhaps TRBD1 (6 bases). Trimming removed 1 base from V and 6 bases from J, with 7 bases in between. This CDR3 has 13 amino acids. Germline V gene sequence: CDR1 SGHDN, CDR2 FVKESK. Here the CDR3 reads CASSQGQAQPQHF. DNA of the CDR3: TGTGCCAGCAGCCAAGGACAGGCTCAGCCCCAGCATTTT.

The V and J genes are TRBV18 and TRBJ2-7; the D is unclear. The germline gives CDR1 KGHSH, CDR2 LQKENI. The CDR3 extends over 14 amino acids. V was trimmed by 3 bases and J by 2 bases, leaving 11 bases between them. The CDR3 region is CASSPYTATYEQYF. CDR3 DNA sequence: TGTGCCAGCTCACCGTACACAGCGACCTACGAGCAGTACTTC. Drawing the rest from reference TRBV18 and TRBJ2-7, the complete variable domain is NAGVMQNPRHLVRRRGQEARLRCSPMKGHSHVYWYRQLPEEGLKFMVYLQKENIIDESGMPKERFSAEFPKEGPSILRIQQVVRGDSAAYFCASSPYTATYEQYFGPGTRLTVT.

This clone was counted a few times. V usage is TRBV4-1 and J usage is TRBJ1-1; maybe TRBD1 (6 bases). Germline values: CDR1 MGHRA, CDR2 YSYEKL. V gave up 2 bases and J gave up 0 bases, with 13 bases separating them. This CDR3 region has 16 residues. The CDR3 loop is CASSQPGGRVNTEAFF. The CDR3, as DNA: TGCGCCAGCAGCCAACCCGGGGGCAGGGTGAACACTGAAGCTTTCTTT.

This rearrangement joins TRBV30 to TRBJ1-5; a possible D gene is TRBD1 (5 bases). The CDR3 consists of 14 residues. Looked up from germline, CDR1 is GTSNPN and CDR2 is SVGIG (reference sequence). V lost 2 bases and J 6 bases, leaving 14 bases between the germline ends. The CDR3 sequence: CAWSKGVGSQPQHF. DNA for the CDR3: TGTGCCTGGAGTAAAGGGGTCGGGAGTCAGCCCCAGCATTTT. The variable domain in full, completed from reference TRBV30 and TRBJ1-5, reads SQTIHQWPATLVQPVGSPLSLECTVEGTSNPNLYWYRQAAGRGLQLLFYSVGIGQISSEVPQNLSASRPQDRQFILSSKKLLLSDSGFYLCAWSKGVGSQPQHFGDGTRLSIL.

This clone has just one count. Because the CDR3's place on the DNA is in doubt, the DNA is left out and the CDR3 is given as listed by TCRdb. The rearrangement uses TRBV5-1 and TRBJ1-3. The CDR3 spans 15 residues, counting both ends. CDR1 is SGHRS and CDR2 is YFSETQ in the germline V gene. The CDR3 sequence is CASSFGSGSGNTIYF.

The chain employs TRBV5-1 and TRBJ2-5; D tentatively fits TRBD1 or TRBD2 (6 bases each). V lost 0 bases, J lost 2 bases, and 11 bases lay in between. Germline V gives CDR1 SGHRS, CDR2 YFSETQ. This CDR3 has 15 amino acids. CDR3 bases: TGCGCCAGCAGCTTGGCCCGGGGGCATCAAGAGACCCAGTACTTC. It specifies CASSLARGHQETQYF.

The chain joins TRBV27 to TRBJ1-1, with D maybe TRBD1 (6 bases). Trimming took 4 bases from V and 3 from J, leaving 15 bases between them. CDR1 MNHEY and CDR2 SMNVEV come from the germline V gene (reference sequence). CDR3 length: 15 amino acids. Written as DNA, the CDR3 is TGTGCCAGCAGTTCTGTAGGACAGAGGGACACTGAAGCTTTCTTT. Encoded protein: CASSSVGQRDTEAFF.

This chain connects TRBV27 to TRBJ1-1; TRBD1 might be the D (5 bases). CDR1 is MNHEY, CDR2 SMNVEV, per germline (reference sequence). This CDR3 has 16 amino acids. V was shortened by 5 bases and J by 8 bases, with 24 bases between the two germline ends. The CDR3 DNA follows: TGTGCCAGCAGTCCCACGACCCCTCTCCAGGGTTTGGAAGCTTTCTTT. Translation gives CASSPTTPLQGLEAFF.

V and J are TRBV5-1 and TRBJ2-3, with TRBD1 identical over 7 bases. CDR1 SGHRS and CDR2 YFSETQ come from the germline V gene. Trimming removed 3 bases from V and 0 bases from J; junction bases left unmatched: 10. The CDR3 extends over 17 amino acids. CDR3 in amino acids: CASSYWADRYSTDTQYF. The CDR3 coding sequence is TGCGCCAGCAGCTATTGGGCGGACAGGTATAGCACAGATACGCAGTATTTT.

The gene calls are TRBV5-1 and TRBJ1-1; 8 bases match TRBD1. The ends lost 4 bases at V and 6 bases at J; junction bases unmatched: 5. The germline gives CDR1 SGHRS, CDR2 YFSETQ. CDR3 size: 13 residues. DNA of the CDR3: TGCGCCAGCAGCCTGGACAGGGCGCCTGAAGCTTTCTTT. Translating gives CASSLDRAPEAFF. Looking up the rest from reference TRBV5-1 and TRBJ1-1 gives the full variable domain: KAGVTQTPRYLIKTRGQQVTLSCSPISGHRSVSWYQQTPGQGLQFLFEYFSETQRNKGNFPGRFSGRQFSNSRSEMNVSTLELGDSALYLCASSLDRAPEAFFGQGTRLTVV.